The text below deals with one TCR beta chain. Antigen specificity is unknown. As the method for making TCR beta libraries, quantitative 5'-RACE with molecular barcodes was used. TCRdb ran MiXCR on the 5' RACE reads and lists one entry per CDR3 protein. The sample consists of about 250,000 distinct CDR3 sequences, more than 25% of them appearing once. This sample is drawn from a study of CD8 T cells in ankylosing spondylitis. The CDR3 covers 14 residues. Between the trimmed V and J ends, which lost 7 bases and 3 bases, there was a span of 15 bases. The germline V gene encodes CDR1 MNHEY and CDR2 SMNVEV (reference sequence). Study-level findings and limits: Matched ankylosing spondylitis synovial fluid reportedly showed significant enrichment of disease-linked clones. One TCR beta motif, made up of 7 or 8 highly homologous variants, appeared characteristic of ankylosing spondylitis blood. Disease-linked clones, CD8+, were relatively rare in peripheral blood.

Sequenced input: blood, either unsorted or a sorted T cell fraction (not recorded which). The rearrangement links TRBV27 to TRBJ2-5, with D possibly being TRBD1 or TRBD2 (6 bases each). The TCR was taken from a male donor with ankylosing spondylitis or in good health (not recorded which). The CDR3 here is CASKVGGSKETQYF. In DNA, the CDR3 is TGTGCCAGCAAAGTGGGGGGCTCAAAAGAGACCCAGTACTTC.